Sequencing of this T cell receptor beta chain was carried out in a study of identical twins. Study results and caveats: Findings depended on cross-sectional statistics rather than tracking the same donors.

This clonotype was counted between two and nine times. Its specificity is not known. TCRdb analysed the 5' RACE reads with MiXCR anew, one entry per CDR3 protein. The repertoire has under 450,000 distinct CDR3 sequences, about a fifth of them found once; the top ten carry approximately 12%. CDR1 is SGHRS, CDR2 YFSETQ, per germline. V lost 4 bases and J lost 3; bases outside the gene matches: 5. This CDR3 has 14 residues. This TCR was sampled from a man aged 50 or older in good health. This chain joins TRBV5-1 and TRBJ1-1, with 8 bases aligning to TRBD1. The sequenced sample consisted of naive T cells sorted from blood. The CDR3 DNA is TGCGCCAGCAGCGCCAGGGGGCCGGACACTGAAGCTTTCTTT. As protein: CASSARGPDTEAFF.